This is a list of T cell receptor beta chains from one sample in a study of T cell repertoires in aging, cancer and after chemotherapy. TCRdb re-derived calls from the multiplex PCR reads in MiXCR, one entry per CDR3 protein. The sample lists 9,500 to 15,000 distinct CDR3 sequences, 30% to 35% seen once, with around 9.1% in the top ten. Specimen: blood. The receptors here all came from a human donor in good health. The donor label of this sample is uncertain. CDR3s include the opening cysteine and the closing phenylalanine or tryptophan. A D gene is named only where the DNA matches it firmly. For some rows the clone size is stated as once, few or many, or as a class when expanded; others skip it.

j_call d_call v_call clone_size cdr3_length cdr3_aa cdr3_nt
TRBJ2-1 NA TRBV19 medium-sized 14 CASSISDGYNEQFF TGTGCCAGTAGTATCTCCGACGGTTACAATGAGCAGTTCTTC
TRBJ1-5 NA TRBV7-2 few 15 CASSQSPGRGQPQHF TGTGCCAGCAGCCAATCCCCGGGCCGCGGACAGCCCCAGCATTTT
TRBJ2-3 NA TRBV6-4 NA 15 CASSHGIGPQYTQYF TGTGCCAGCAGCCACGGTATCGGCCCGCAATATACGCAGTATTTT
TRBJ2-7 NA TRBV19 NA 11 CASSAGYEQYF TGTGCCAGTAGCGCCGGGTACGAGCAGTACTTC
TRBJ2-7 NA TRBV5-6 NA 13 CASSSGEVSEQYF TGCGCCAGCAGCTCAGGGGAAGTCTCCGAGCAGTACTTC
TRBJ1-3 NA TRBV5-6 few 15 CASSIGHLSGNTIYF TGTGCCAGCAGCATAGGACATCTCTCTGGAAACACCATATATTTT
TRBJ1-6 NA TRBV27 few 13 CASSSGYNSPLHF TGTGCCAGCAGTTCAGGCTATAATTCACCCCTCCACTTT
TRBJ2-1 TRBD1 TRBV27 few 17 CASSSPIGRGTNNEQFF TGTGCCAGCAGCTCCCCCATCGGCAGGGGGACCAACAATGAGCAGTTCTTC
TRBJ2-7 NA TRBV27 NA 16 CVSRGLGGESSYEQYF TGTGTCAGCAGGGGGCTCGGGGGGGAGAGCTCCTACGAGCAGTACTTC
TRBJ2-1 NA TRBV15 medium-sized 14 CATSEEQGYNEQFF TGTGCCACCAGCGAAGAACAGGGCTACAATGAGCAGTTCTTC
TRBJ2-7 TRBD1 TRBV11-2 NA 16 CASSKTGDPGPYEQYF TGTGCCAGCAGCAAAACAGGGGACCCAGGGCCCTACGAGCAGTACTTC
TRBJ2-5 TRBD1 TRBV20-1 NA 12 CSAQDRAETQYF TGCAGTGCCCAGGACAGGGCGGAGACCCAGTACTTC
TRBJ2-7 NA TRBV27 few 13 CASSSTGNYEQYF TGTGCCAGCAGTTCTACAGGGAACTACGAGCAGTACTTC
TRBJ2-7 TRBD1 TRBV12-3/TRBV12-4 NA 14 CASSTRQGTYEQYF TGTGCCAGCAGTACCCGACAGGGGACCTACGAGCAGTACTTC
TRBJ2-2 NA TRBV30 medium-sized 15 CAWSGGRSNTGELFF TGTGCCTGGAGTGGGGGTAGGTCGAACACCGGGGAGCTGTTTTTT
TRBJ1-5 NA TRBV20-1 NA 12 CSARSGDQPQHF TGCAGTGCTAGGTCCGGGGATCAGCCCCAGCATTTT
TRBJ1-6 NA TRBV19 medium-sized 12 CATTDGNSPLHF TGTGCCACAACCGACGGGAATTCACCCCTCCACTTT
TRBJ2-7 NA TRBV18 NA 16 CASSGTPAAGTGEQYF TGTGCCAGCTCAGGGACTCCCGCGGCAGGGACCGGCGAGCAGTACTTC
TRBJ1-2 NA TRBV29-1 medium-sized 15 CSVEWSNLNNYGYTF TGCAGCGTTGAGTGGAGCAATCTAAATAACTATGGCTACACCTTC
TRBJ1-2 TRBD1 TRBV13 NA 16 CASSQPGTGSVNGYTF TGTGCCAGCAGCCAACCCGGGACAGGGAGTGTTAATGGCTACACCTTC
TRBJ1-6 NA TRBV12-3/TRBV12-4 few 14 CASSLGQLNSPLHF TGTGCCAGCAGTTTAGGGCAGCTAAATTCACCCCTCCACTTT
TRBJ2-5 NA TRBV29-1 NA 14 CSVSGASVFETQYF TGCAGCGTATCCGGGGCTAGCGTGTTCGAGACCCAGTACTTC
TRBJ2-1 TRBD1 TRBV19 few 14 CASSTWTGGNEQFF TGTGCCAGTAGTACCTGGACAGGCGGGAATGAGCAGTTCTTC
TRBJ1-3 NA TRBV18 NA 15 CASSPGHETGNTIYF TGTGCCAGCTCACCGGGGCACGAAACGGGAAACACCATATATTTT
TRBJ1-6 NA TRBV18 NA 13 CASSPDRNSPLHF TGTGCCAGCTCACCAGACAGAAATTCACCCCTCCACTTT
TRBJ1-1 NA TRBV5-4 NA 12 CASSPRDTEAFF TGTGCCAGCAGCCCCCGAGACACTGAAGCTTTCTTT
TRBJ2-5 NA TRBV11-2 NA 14 CASSLEISKETQYF TGTGCCAGCAGCTTAGAGATATCCAAGGAGACCCAGTACTTC
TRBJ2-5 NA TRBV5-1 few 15 CASSLDPSAQETQYF TGCGCCAGCAGCTTGGATCCTAGCGCCCAAGAGACCCAGTACTTC
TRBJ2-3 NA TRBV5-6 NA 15 CASSLRPTETDTQYF TGTGCCAGCAGCTTGAGACCGACAGAAACAGATACGCAGTATTTT
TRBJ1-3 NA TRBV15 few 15 CATSRGPNSGNTIYF TGTGCCACCAGCAGGGGACCTAACTCTGGAAACACCATATATTTT
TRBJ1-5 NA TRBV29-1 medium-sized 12 CSVVDGNQPQHF TGCAGCGTTGTCGACGGAAATCAGCCCCAGCATTTT
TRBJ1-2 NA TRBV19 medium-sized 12 CASSRINYGYTF TGTGCCAGCTCCAGGATTAACTATGGCTACACCTTC
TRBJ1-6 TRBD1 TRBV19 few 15 CASSIPNRGDSPLHF TGTGCCAGTAGTATCCCCAACAGGGGTGATTCACCCCTCCACTTT
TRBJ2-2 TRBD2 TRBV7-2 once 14 CASSMGLASGELFF TGTGCCAGCAGCATGGGACTAGCATCCGGGGAGCTGTTTTTT
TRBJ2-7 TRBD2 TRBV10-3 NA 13 CAIAGGSPYEQYF TGTGCCATCGCGGGGGGATCCCCCTACGAGCAGTACTTC
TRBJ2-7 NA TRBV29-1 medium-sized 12 CSVEGREDEQYF TGCAGCGTTGAAGGCAGGGAAGATGAGCAGTACTTC
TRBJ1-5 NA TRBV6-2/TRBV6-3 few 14 CASSYNRRNQPQHF TGTGCCAGCAGTTATAACCGGCGCAATCAGCCCCAGCATTTT
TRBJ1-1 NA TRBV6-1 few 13 CASSVAENTEAFF TGTGCCAGCAGTGTGGCAGAGAACACTGAAGCTTTCTTT
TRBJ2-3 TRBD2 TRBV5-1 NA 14 CASSPGGSTDTQYF TGCGCCAGCAGTCCGGGGGGGAGCACAGATACGCAGTATTTT
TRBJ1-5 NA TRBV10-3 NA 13 CAIRQGPNQPQHF TGTGCCATCAGACAGGGTCCCAATCAGCCCCAGCATTTT
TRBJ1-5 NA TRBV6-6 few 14 CASDGVTDNQPQHF TGTGCCAGCGACGGGGTGACAGATAATCAGCCCCAGCATTTT
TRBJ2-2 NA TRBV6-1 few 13 CASRFAGTGELFF TGTGCCAGCAGATTTGCCGGGACCGGGGAGCTGTTTTTT
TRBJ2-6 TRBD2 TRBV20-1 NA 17 CSATGLAGGAGANVLTF TGCAGTGCTACGGGACTAGCGGGGGGGGCCGGGGCCAACGTCCTGACTTTC
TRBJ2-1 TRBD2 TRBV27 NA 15 CASRLAGGLYNEQFF TGTGCCAGCAGACTAGCGGGGGGACTATACAATGAGCAGTTCTTC
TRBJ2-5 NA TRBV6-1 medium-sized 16 CASRPWGRERGWAQYF TGTGCCAGCAGACCATGGGGCCGAGAGCGTGGTTGGGCCCAGTACTTC
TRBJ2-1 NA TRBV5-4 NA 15 CASSLGEGAFNEQFF TGTGCCAGCAGCTTGGGGGAGGGGGCTTTCAATGAGCAGTTCTTC
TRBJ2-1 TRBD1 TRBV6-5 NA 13 CASRPGTGREQFF TGTGCCAGCAGACCCGGGACAGGCCGTGAGCAGTTCTTC
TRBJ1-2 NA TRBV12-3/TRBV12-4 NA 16 CASSPGVVRDIYGYTF TGTGCCAGCAGCCCCGGGGTGGTCAGAGACATCTATGGCTACACCTTC
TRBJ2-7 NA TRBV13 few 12 CASSSESYEQYF TGTGCCAGCAGCTCGGAGTCCTACGAGCAGTACTTC
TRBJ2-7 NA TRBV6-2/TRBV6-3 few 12 CASSRDTYEQYF TGTGCCAGCAGTCGGGACACCTACGAGCAGTACTTC
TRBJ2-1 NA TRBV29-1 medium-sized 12 CSVDSSYNEQFF TGCAGCGTTGACTCCTCCTACAATGAGCAGTTCTTC
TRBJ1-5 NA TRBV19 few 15 CASSIATPRDQPQHF TGTGCCAGTAGTATTGCGACTCCTCGGGATCAGCCCCAGCATTTT
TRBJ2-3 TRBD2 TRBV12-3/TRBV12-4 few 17 CASSHRSGGALTDTQYF TGTGCCAGCAGCCACCGCAGCGGGGGGGCGTTGACAGATACGCAGTATTTT
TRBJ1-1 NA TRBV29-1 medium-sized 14 CSVDPGGVNTEAFF TGCAGCGTTGATCCCGGTGGGGTGAACACTGAAGCTTTCTTT